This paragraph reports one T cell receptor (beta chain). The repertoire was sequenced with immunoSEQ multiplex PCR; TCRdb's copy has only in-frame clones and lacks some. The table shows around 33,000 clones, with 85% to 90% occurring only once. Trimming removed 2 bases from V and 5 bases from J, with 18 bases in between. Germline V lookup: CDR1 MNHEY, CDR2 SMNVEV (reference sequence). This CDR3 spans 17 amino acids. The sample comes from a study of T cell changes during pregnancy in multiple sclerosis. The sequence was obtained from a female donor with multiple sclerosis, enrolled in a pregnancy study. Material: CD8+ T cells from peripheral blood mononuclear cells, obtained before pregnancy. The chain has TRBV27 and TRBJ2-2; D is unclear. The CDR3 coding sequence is TGTGCCAGCAGTTTAACCCCGCGAGATGGTTATACCGGGGAGCTGTTTTTT. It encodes CASSLTPRDGYTGELFF.